This TCR beta chain was recovered during a study of blood T cell repertoires in COVID-19. Study information: The study drew acute and convalescent COVID-19 samples from the United States, Italy and Spain. T cells, B-cell-depleted T cells, or PBMCs supplied cDNA or gDNA.

Methods used by the authors: Nucleated cell counts were estimated from reference gene primer amplification. Only in-frame clones appear in the TCRdb table, and some are missing; sequencing was by immunoSEQ multiplex PCR. That table is the source of V, J and clone size, and D and trimming were worked out from the DNA. The table has 250,000 or so clones, roughly 82% seen once. Germline CDR1 LNHDA, CDR2 SQIVND (reference sequence). This CDR3 has 14 amino acids. J gave up 2 bases and V 9 bases, and 6 bases lay outside the gene matches. The genes are TRBV19 and TRBJ2-2; 7 bases are shared with TRBD1. What was sequenced was peripheral blood. The clonotype originates from a woman aged 65 to 85 with acute or convalescent COVID-19. CDR3 bases: TGTGCCAGCCGACAGGGACCCAACACCGGGGAGCTGTTTTTT. This sequence encodes CASRQGPNTGELFF.